The 19 T cell receptor beta chains reported below all come from one sample, sequenced in a study of blood T cell repertoires in COVID-19. Assay used: immunoSEQ multiplex PCR; TCRdb lists only in-frame clones, some missing. The sample shows 260,000 or so clones, 85% of them seen only once. The material sequenced was PBMCs or T cells enriched from blood (not recorded which). The receptor set was obtained from a woman between 45 and 65 years old who had recovered from COVID-19.

The genes are TRBV21-1 and TRBJ2-3; no check of the table's D call, TRBD2, against the DNA was made. TRBV21-1 is a recognized pseudogene. The CDR3 contains 16 residues. The DNA for the CDR3 is TGTGCCAGCACTCCACTCTATCCCGGCTCCGGGACTAAGGGGTATTTT. This codes for CASTPLYPGSGTKGYF.

The V and J genes are TRBV6-6 and TRBJ1-2; TRBD1 matches at 7 bases. Germline V gene sequence: CDR1 MNHNY, CDR2 SVGAGI (reference sequence). Trimming removed 6 bases from V and 0 bases from J; junction bases left unmatched: 4. The CDR3 runs 14 residues. Here the CDR3 DNA reads TGTGCCAGCAGAGGGGGCCTAGCTAACTATGGCTACACCTTC. This translates into CASRGGLANYGYTF.

CDR3 region: CARSFDGYGYTF. Here the CDR3 DNA reads TGTGCCAGAAGCTTCGACGGGTATGGCTACACCTTC. The chain joins TRBV5-3 to TRBJ1-2; D remains unclear. TRBV5-3 is given ORF status, its function remaining uncertain. Trimming removed 2 bases at V and 5 bases at J, with 7 bases between. The CDR3 has 12 residues.

The rearrangement links TRBV7-9 to TRBJ2-2, with TRBD1 identical over 7 bases. This CDR3 contains 15 residues. The V and J ends lost 6 bases and 1 base, in that order; junction bases with no gene match: 5. Germline V gene lookup returns CDR1 SEHNR and CDR2 FQNEAQ (reference sequence). The CDR3, as DNA: TGTGCCAGCAGTTCGGGACAGAGGAACACCGGGGAGCTGTTTTTT. It translates to CASSSGQRNTGELFF.

The V and J genes are TRBV7-2 and TRBJ2-7; 9 bases are a match to TRBD2. Trimming removed 3 bases from V and 5 bases from J; junction bases left unmatched: 11. This CDR3 region has 16 residues. The germline V gene has CDR1 SGHTA and CDR2 FQGNSA. In DNA form, the CDR3 reads TGTGCCAGCAGCTTCGGCGGGAGGGCCGGCATCGACGAGCAGTACTTC. It codes for CASSFGGRAGIDEQYF.

In this sample, this clone turned up once. The sample contains more than one DNA sequence encoding this CDR3. The chain couples TRBV7-9 to TRBJ2-2; D is perhaps TRBD1 (5 bases). This CDR3 comprises 16 residues. Per germline, CDR1 SEHNR and CDR2 FQNEAQ (reference sequence). Between the trimmed V and J ends, which lost 5 bases and 5 bases, there was a span of 18 bases. The CDR3 DNA is TGTGCCAGCAGCCCGTCGGGCAGGGCGGATACCGGGGAGCTGTTTTTT. It translates to CASSPSGRADTGELFF.

The V gene is TRBV6-2 or TRBV6-3, the J gene TRBJ1-4; the D is unclear. Trimming took off 6 bases at V and 3 bases at J, with 8 bases between the two ends. The CDR3 is 13 amino acids. Germline V gene data show CDR1 as MNHEY and CDR2 as SVGEGT. CDR3 sequence reads: CASRPPANEKLFF. The CDR3 bases are TGTGCCAGCAGACCTCCGGCTAATGAAAAACTGTTTTTT.

The V and J genes are TRBV3-1 (or the pseudogene TRBV3-2) and TRBJ1-1; possible D gene TRBD1, 6 bases. This CDR3 is built from 14 residues. V was cut by 1 base and J by 11 bases, with 17 bases left in between. Germline lookup yields CDR1 LGHDT and CDR2 YNNKEL (reference sequence). The CDR3: CASSQVQGTGGAFF. CDR3 sequence (DNA): TGTGCCAGCAGCCAAGTTCAGGGGACGGGAGGGGCTTTCTTT.

In nucleotides, the CDR3 is TGTGCCTGGAGTAGTTTGCTCGCCCGAGGTGGCTACACCTTC. It translates to CAWSSLLARGGYTF. The chain is built from TRBV30 and TRBJ1-2; D remains ambiguous. In germline, CDR1 is GTSNPN, CDR2 SVGIG (reference sequence). The CDR3 length is 14 residues. V was trimmed by 2 bases and J by 7 bases, leaving 17 bases between them.

V usage is TRBV15 and J usage is TRBJ1-2, with D possibly TRBD1 on 5 matching bases. V lost 0 bases, J lost 8 bases, and 16 bases lay in between. The germline V gene has CDR1 LNHNV and CDR2 YYDKDF (reference sequence). CDR3 length: 15 residues. CDR3 residues: CATSREAIRGSGYTF. In DNA, the CDR3 is TGTGCCACCAGCAGAGAGGCTATCCGGGGGAGCGGCTACACCTTC.

CDR3 DNA sequence: TGCGCCAGCAGCTCAACCCGGACAGGGCCCTCGGGAAACACCATATATTTT. Translated, it gives CASSSTRTGPSGNTIYF. The rearrangement links TRBV5-1 to TRBJ1-3; 8 bases are shared with TRBD1. Germline V CDR1 and CDR2: SGHRS, YFSETQ. With V trimmed by 3 bases and J by 4 bases, 12 bases remained unmatched. CDR3 length equals 17 residues.

The chain employs TRBV19 and TRBJ1-4; a possible D gene is TRBD1 (5 bases). V was pared by 5 bases and J by 5 bases, with 18 bases between. This CDR3 has 16 residues. Germline CDR1 and CDR2: LNHDA and SQIVND (reference sequence). Here the CDR3 DNA reads TGTGCCAGTAGTCCGCCTCCGGGGGACGGGAATGAAAAACTGTTTTTT. This codes for CASSPPPGDGNEKLFF.

The chain recombines TRBV7-2 with TRBJ1-5; D is undetermined. The V gene's germline CDR1 is SGHTA and CDR2 FQGNSA. V lost 1 base, J lost 7 bases, and 8 bases lay in between. This CDR3 comprises 13 residues. The CDR3 DNA follows: TGTGCCAGCAGCTTAGAGGGAGGCCAGCCCCAGCATTTT. Protein product: CASSLEGGQPQHF.

The V gene is TRBV7-2, the J gene TRBJ2-2; 7 bases are a match to TRBD1. The V segment lost 3 bases and the J segment 4 bases; nucleotides outside the gene matches: 2. The CDR3 sequence is 14 residues long. The germline CDR1 and CDR2 sequences are SGHTA and FQGNSA. The CDR3 spells CASSLRGPTGELFF. The CDR3 coding sequence is TGTGCCAGCAGCTTGAGGGGGCCCACCGGGGAGCTGTTTTTT.

The gene calls are TRBV27 and TRBJ2-7; the D gene is possibly TRBD2 (5 bases). V was cut by 3 bases and J by 6 bases, with 9 bases left in between. The V gene's germline CDR1 is MNHEY and CDR2 SMNVEV (reference sequence). This CDR3 is built from 12 residues. In DNA form, the CDR3 reads TGTGCCAGCAGTTTCGGGGTAGGCGAGCAGTACTTC. This gives the protein CASSFGVGEQYF.

This chain connects TRBV7-2 to TRBJ1-1; D is unclear. This CDR3 is built from 12 residues. Trimming cost V 2 bases and J 8 bases, with 9 bases left between them. CDR1 and CDR2 (germline): SGHTA, FQGNSA. The CDR3 region has the DNA TGTGCCAGCAGCTTACGGGGAGGGGAAGCTTTCTTT. It yields the protein CASSLRGGEAFF.

This chain links TRBV5-4 with TRBJ1-1, with D maybe TRBD1 (5 bases). The CDR3 extends over 12 amino acids. Between the trimmed V and J ends, which lost 1 base and 4 bases, there was a span of 5 bases. Germline V gives CDR1 SGHNT, CDR2 YYREEE (reference sequence). The CDR3, as DNA: TGTGCCAGCAGCTTGCAGGGCACTGAAGCTTTCTTT. As protein: CASSLQGTEAFF.

V and J are TRBV5-1 and TRBJ2-1; 7 nucleotides line up with TRBD2. J gave up 0 bases and V 4 bases, and 4 bases lay outside the gene matches. The CDR3 extends over 15 amino acids. The germline CDR1 and CDR2 sequences are SGHRS and YFSETQ. This chain's CDR3 is CASSPGLVSYNEQFF. The DNA of the CDR3 is TGCGCCAGCAGCCCAGGACTAGTCTCCTACAATGAGCAGTTCTTC.

The table lists this clone with a few counts. This chain links TRBV30 with TRBJ1-5; D possibly corresponds to TRBD1 (6 bases). Germline V gives CDR1 GTSNPN, CDR2 SVGIG (reference sequence). The CDR3 is 13 residues long. Trimming took 5 bases from V and 6 from J, leaving 14 bases between them. The CDR3, as DNA: TGTGCCTGGGCCTACAGGGCCGGTCAGCCCCAGCATTTT. This codes for CAWAYRAGQPQHF. Combining the CDR3 with reference TRBV30 and TRBJ1-5 gives the whole variable domain SQTIHQWPATLVQPVGSPLSLECTVEGTSNPNLYWYRQAAGRGLQLLFYSVGIGQISSEVPQNLSASRPQDRQFILSSKKLLLSDSGFYLCAWAYRAGQPQHFGDGTRLSIL.